This entry lists 26 T cell receptor beta chains sequenced from one sample in a study of CD8 T cells in ankylosing spondylitis. TCRdb analysed the 5' RACE reads with MiXCR anew, one entry per CDR3 protein. The top ten clones hold about 10% of a sample with 150,000 to 200,000 distinct CDR3 sequences, under 15% of them seen once. Specimen: blood, either unsorted or a sorted T cell fraction (not recorded which). The receptor set was obtained from a female donor with ankylosing spondylitis or in good health (not recorded which).

This clonotype appeared many times. The genes are TRBV6-2 or TRBV6-3 and TRBJ1-1; a weak D match, TRBD1 (5 bases). CDR1 MNHEY and CDR2 SVGEGT come from the germline V gene. Trimming cost V 2 bases and J 4 bases, with 14 bases left between them. The CDR3 has 15 residues. CDR3 amino acids: CASSYGFAGGTEAFF. The CDR3, as DNA: TGTGCCAGCAGTTACGGTTTTGCGGGGGGCACTGAAGCTTTCTTT.

CDR3 sequence (DNA): TGTGCCAGCAGCTTAGAGGGGACAGGTTGGGGATCACCCCTCCACTTT. It yields the protein CASSLEGTGWGSPLHF. The V gene is TRBV7-9, the J gene TRBJ1-6, with 8 bases aligning to TRBD1. The ends lost 1 base at V and 10 bases at J; junction bases unmatched: 9. Germline V lookup: CDR1 SEHNR, CDR2 FQNEAQ (reference sequence). The CDR3 consists of 16 residues.

This clonotype was seen only a few times. V usage is TRBV27 and J usage is TRBJ2-7; tentatively, D is TRBD1 (6 bases). The CDR3 loop spans 14 amino acids. Germline V lookup: CDR1 MNHEY, CDR2 SMNVEV (reference sequence). Deletions cut 2 bases from V and 1 base from J, with 9 bases between. The DNA of the CDR3 is TGTGCCAGCAGTTTAGCAGGGGCGTCCTACGAGCAGTACTTC. Its translation: CASSLAGASYEQYF.

CDR3: CASSASNRDRALEQYF. In DNA, the CDR3 is TGTGCCAGCAGTGCCTCGAACCGGGACAGGGCGCTCGAGCAGTACTTC. The chain carries TRBV2 and TRBJ2-7; 9 bases are a match to TRBD1. The germline CDR1 and CDR2 sequences are SNHLY and FYNNEI. Trimming took 4 bases from V and 6 from J; bases not matched to a gene: 13. The CDR3 length is 16 residues. Based on the CDR3 plus reference TRBV2 and TRBJ2-7, the full variable domain is EPEVTQTPSHQVTQMGQEVILRCVPISNHLYFYWYRQILGQKVEFLVSFYNNEISEKSEIFDDQFSVERPDGSNFTLKIRSTKLEDSAMYFCASSASNRDRALEQYFGPGTRLTVT.

This clonotype was seen a few times. The rearrangement joins TRBV20-1 to TRBJ2-1; 9 positions match TRBD2. The CDR3 length is 14 residues. The ends lost 6 bases at V and 6 bases at J; junction bases unmatched: 9. CDR1 and CDR2 from the germline V gene are DFQATT and SNEGSKA (reference sequence). CDR3 loop: CSALRAGGINEQFF. CDR3 sequence (DNA): TGCAGTGCCCTGAGAGCGGGAGGCATCAATGAGCAGTTCTTC.

This clonotype has at least ten counts. The V and J genes are TRBV10-3 and TRBJ1-5; D is ambiguous. Per the germline V gene, CDR1 is ENHRY and CDR2 is SYGVKD. V lost 3 bases, J lost 0 bases, and 3 bases lay in between. CDR3 length equals 13 residues. CDR3 loop: CAISDYSNQPQHF. CDR3 DNA: TGTGCCATCAGTGACTATAGCAATCAGCCCCAGCATTTT.

The chain joins TRBV7-9 to TRBJ2-5; 10 bases map to TRBD2. V dropped 2 bases and J dropped 2; count of bases not matched to a gene: 2. Germline V gene lookup returns CDR1 SEHNR and CDR2 FQNEAQ (reference sequence). The CDR3 runs 15 residues. The CDR3 is CASSLSSGRQETQYF. CDR3 nucleotides: TGTGCCAGCAGCTTATCTAGCGGGAGACAAGAGACCCAGTACTTC.

Many counts were recorded for this clonotype. The chain combines TRBV7-9 with TRBJ2-1, with 7 bases matching TRBD2. V shed 1 base, J shed 12 bases, and the junction held 6 bases outside the gene matches. Germline loops: CDR1 SEHNR, CDR2 FQNEAQ (reference sequence). CDR3 length: 13 residues. CDR3 region: CASSLGGGRVQFF. CDR3 coding DNA: TGTGCCAGCAGCTTAGGGGGAGGGCGTGTGCAGTTCTTC.

Here the CDR3 reads CSARAGVSYEQYF. CDR3 DNA: TGCAGTGCTAGAGCGGGAGTGAGCTACGAGCAGTACTTC. The chain links TRBV20-1 to TRBJ2-7, with D possibly matching TRBD2 (6 bases). Per the germline V gene, CDR1 is DFQATT and CDR2 is SNEGSKA (reference sequence). The germline V and J ends were trimmed by 1 base and 3 bases, with 10 bases remaining between them. CDR3 length: 13 residues.

This clonotype appeared a few times. V gene TRBV11-1 combines with J gene TRBJ2-2; 13 bases are a match to TRBD2. This CDR3 is built from 21 residues. Trimming took 2 bases from V and 1 from J; bases not matched to a gene: 13. The germline V gene has CDR1 SGHAT and CDR2 FQDESV (reference sequence). CDR3 amino acids: CASSLPRPGLAGRGNTGELFF. The CDR3 region has the DNA TGTGCCAGCAGCTTACCGCGGCCGGGACTAGCGGGAAGGGGGAACACCGGGGAGCTGTTTTTT.

This chain connects TRBV20-1 to TRBJ2-1; D not resolved. Trimming cost V 0 bases and J 1 base, with 7 bases left between them. The germline CDR1 and CDR2 sequences are DFQATT and SNEGSKA (reference sequence). The CDR3 contains 14 residues. CDR3 DNA: TGCAGTGCTAGAGAAGCGCTATCCTACAATGAGCAGTTCTTC. It specifies CSAREALSYNEQFF.

In this sample, this clonotype turned up many times. This chain connects TRBV4-2 to TRBJ1-3; 9 bases line up with TRBD1. Germline CDR1 and CDR2: LGHNA and YNFKEQ. The J segment lost 0 bases and the V segment lost 3 bases, leaving 6 bases of the junction unmatched. The CDR3 runs to 17 residues. The chain's CDR3 is CASSQSGTGLSGNTIYF. As DNA, the CDR3 is TGTGCCAGCAGCCAGTCCGGGACAGGGCTCTCTGGAAACACCATATATTTT.

This clonotype was observed a handful of times. The CDR3 DNA sequence: TGTGCCAGCAGCTCTGGGTCCAATGAGCAGTTCTTC. Translating it yields CASSSGSNEQFF. The chain couples TRBV7-8 to TRBJ2-1, with D unresolved. Trimming took 4 bases from V and 6 from J, leaving 7 bases between them. This CDR3 contains 12 residues. The germline V gene encodes CDR1 SGHVS and CDR2 FQNEAQ.

As for this clonotype: A much larger clonotype is one base distant, so this may be a read error. V and J are TRBV24-1 and TRBJ2-5; D not certain. CDR3 length: 13 amino acids. Germline V CDR1 and CDR2: KGHDR, SFDVKD. The CDR3 DNA reads as TGTGCCGCCAGGCCAGGAGACCAAGAGACCCAGTACTTC. This translates into CAARPGDQETQYF.

This clonotype has ten or more counts. The chain is built from TRBV28 and TRBJ2-7; 7 nucleotides agree with TRBD2. This CDR3 region has 15 residues. V trimming: 4 bases; J trimming: 4 bases; junction bases outside the gene matches: 10. Germline CDR1 is MDHEN and CDR2 is SYDVKM. For the CDR3, the DNA is TGTGCCAGCAGTTCCCCCCCCGCGGGAGTTTACGAGCAGTACTTC. Translating gives CASSSPPAGVYEQYF.

This clonotype counts as medium-sized (0.01 to 0.1%). The gene calls are TRBV4-3 and TRBJ2-1; TRBD2 matches 11 bases. The CDR3 extends over 18 amino acids. The V gene end was trimmed by 0 bases and the J gene end by 7 bases; junction bases not matched to a gene: 11. CDR1 is LGHNA and CDR2 is YSLEER in the germline V gene. The CDR3 protein is CASSQDIAGGLLSNEQFF. In nucleotides, the CDR3 is TGCGCCAGCAGCCAAGACATAGCGGGAGGGCTGCTGAGTAATGAGCAGTTCTTC.

A remark on this clonotype: This may stem from a read error, because a much larger clone lies one nucleotide away. The V and J genes are TRBV28 and TRBJ2-1; TRBD1 is a possible D gene (6 bases). The CDR3 has 16 amino acids. Germline CDR1 is MDHEN and CDR2 is SYDVKM. Written as DNA, the CDR3 is TGTACCAGCAGTTCTCCCCGATCGGACAGATCCAATGAGCAGTTCTTC. It is translated as CTSSSPRSDRSNEQFF.

This clonotype was detected many times. The chain couples TRBV18 to TRBJ2-7; maybe TRBD2 (5 bases). CDR3 length: 14 amino acids. With 5 bases removed from V and 0 bases from J, the gap between germline ends came to 11 bases. CDR1 is KGHSH and CDR2 is LQKENI in the germline V gene. The CDR3 coding sequence is TGTGCCAGCTCATCCTCGGGGTTCTCCTACGAGCAGTACTTC. This translates into CASSSSGFSYEQYF.

This clonotype came up a few times. This sequence joins TRBV29-1 and TRBJ2-5; D not certain. There are 14 residues in the CDR3. Germline V gene sequence: CDR1 SQVTM, CDR2 ANQGSEA. V was cut by 4 bases and J by 0 bases, with 12 bases left in between. CDR3 residues: CSVVGVRDQETQYF. The CDR3 DNA is TGCAGCGTTGTTGGGGTTAGGGACCAAGAGACCCAGTACTTC.

The V gene is TRBV29-1, the J gene TRBJ2-7; TRBD1 agrees at 8 bases. With V trimmed by 6 bases and J by 5 bases, 6 bases remained unmatched. CDR3 length equals 12 residues. Looked up from germline, CDR1 is SQVTM and CDR2 is ANQGSEA. The CDR3 loop reads CSVRQGINEQYF. The CDR3 bases are TGCAGCGTAAGACAGGGGATAAACGAGCAGTACTTC.

The gene calls are TRBV19 and TRBJ2-3, with 9 bases that match TRBD2. Trimming took 11 bases from V and 3 from J; bases not matched to a gene: 9. The CDR3 has 14 residues. The germline V gene encodes CDR1 LNHDA and CDR2 SQIVND (reference sequence). CDR3 sequence: CASLPSGRTDTQYF. In nucleotides, the CDR3 is TGTGCCTCCCTGCCGAGCGGGAGGACAGATACGCAGTATTTT.

This clonotype occurred a few times. V and J are TRBV20-1 and TRBJ2-1; 13 bases agree with TRBD2. The trim removed 0 bases at V and 5 bases at J, leaving 7 bases unmatched. CDR1 and CDR2 (germline): DFQATT, SNEGSKA (reference sequence). The CDR3 covers 17 residues. The CDR3 DNA reads as TGCAGTGCTAGAGATTATATCGGGACTAGCGGGAACAATGAGCAGTTCTTC. Its protein product is CSARDYIGTSGNNEQFF.

The J gene is TRBJ1-1, the V gene TRBV25-1; D is undetermined. Germline-derived CDR1 and CDR2 are MGHDK and SYGVNS. V lost 10 bases and J lost 5, with 17 bases in between. The CDR3 has 13 residues. This chain's CDR3 is CANSLGGPTEAFF. In nucleotides, the CDR3 is TGTGCCAACTCCCTAGGAGGGCCTACTGAAGCTTTCTTT.

This clonotype has a count of ten or more. The V gene is TRBV20-1, the J gene TRBJ2-5, with TRBD2 matching 11 bases. CDR3 size: 14 residues. V was pared by 5 bases and J by 5 bases, with 7 bases of the junction left unmatched. CDR1 is DFQATT and CDR2 is SNEGSKA in the germline V gene (reference sequence). CDR3 bases: TGCAGTGCTGTGTCTAGCGGGAGGCTGGAGACCCAGTACTTC. This translates into CSAVSSGRLETQYF.

This clonotype was seen ten or more times. V and J are TRBV15 and TRBJ1-1; 7 bases are shared with TRBD1. Germline assignment: CDR1 LNHNV and CDR2 YYDKDF (reference sequence). This CDR3 contains 14 residues. J lost 6 bases, V lost 3 bases, and 7 bases had no gene match. CDR3 protein: CATSRRGGTPEAFF. The CDR3 region has the DNA TGTGCCACCAGCAGGCGAGGGGGCACCCCTGAAGCTTTCTTT.

This clonotype was counted many times. V usage is TRBV10-2 and J usage is TRBJ1-2; D is ambiguous. In germline, CDR1 is WSHSY, CDR2 SAAADI. The CDR3 contains 13 residues. Trimming shortened V by 2 bases and J by 8 bases, and 12 bases separated the two germline ends. This CDR3 is CASSERAAGGYTF. The CDR3 DNA reads as TGCGCCAGCAGTGAGAGGGCAGCTGGGGGCTACACCTTC.